This T cell receptor (beta chain) was documented in a study of monozygotic twins with inflammatory bowel disease. The CDR3 has 15 amino acids. TCRdb reprocessed the 5' RACE reads and stores each CDR3 protein as one record, lacking DNA. Recorded for this sample: about 110,000 distinct CDR3 sequences. Blood was collected, approximately 2.5 ml per donor. The rearrangement uses TRBV12-3 or TRBV12-4 and TRBJ1-5. The TCR was taken from a human donor with ulcerative colitis or Crohn's disease, or a healthy co-twin of an affected twin (not recorded which). Sequencing input: blood. The CDR3: CASSFGSWSNQPQHF.